This is a list of T cell receptor beta chains from one sample in a study of early T cells in non-severe SARS-CoV-2 infection. Each CDR3 protein is one row after TCRdb ran MiXCR on the 5' RACE reads. Of some 45,000 distinct CDR3 sequences in the sample, around 4.6% were seen once. Sequenced: whole blood. The receptors derive from an adult who was a healthcare worker with PCR-confirmed SARS-CoV-2 infection or an uninfected control (not recorded which). Each CDR3 is given with its conserved first and last residue. D genes are given only for firm matches. Where a row states a size, it is once, few, many or the class of an expanded clone; other rows omit it.

clone_size j_call v_call d_call cdr3_nt cdr3_aa
many TRBJ2-3 TRBV18 TRBD2 TGTGCCAGCTCACCAAGCGGGGGGGCGAATACGCAGTATTTT CASSPSGGANTQYF
many TRBJ1-2 TRBV25-1 - TGTGCCAGCAGTGTGGAGGGGGAACTCCAGGCCGGCTACACCTTC CASSVEGELQAGYTF
few TRBJ2-1 TRBV5-1 TRBD2 TGCGCCAGCAGCTTAAGGCTAGCGGGGGGGCCGGTAGCCAATGAGCAGTTCTTC CASSLRLAGGPVANEQFF
many TRBJ1-2 TRBV15 - TGTGCCACCAGCAGAGATGGGGTCTGGGGCTACACCTTC CATSRDGVWGYTF
many TRBJ2-1 TRBV19 - TGTGCCGTTAGCCGTGAGTTGGGGTTATACAATGAGCAGTTCTTC CAVSRELGLYNEQFF
many TRBJ1-5 TRBV6-1 - TGTGCCAGCAGCGCCCGGGAGCGTCAGCCCCAGCATTTT CASSARERQPQHF
many TRBJ2-1 TRBV9 - TGTGCCAGCAGGGATATAGCCAATGAGCAGTTCTTC CASRDIANEQFF
many TRBJ2-7 TRBV12-3/TRBV12-4 TRBD2 TGTGCCAGCAGCCGGCGACTAGCGGGAGCTTACGAGCAGTACTTC CASSRRLAGAYEQYF
few TRBJ2-3 TRBV7-8 - TGTGCCAGCAGCCCGCTCAGGGGGGCGGCAGATACGCAGTATTTT CASSPLRGAADTQYF
many TRBJ2-1 TRBV11-2 TRBD2 TGTGCCAGCAGCTCACTAGCGTCAGGCTACAATGAGCAGTTCTTC CASSSLASGYNEQFF
few TRBJ2-1 TRBV2 TRBD1 TGTGCCAGCCATCGGGACAGGGCTAAGGATGAGCAGTTCTTC CASHRDRAKDEQFF
many TRBJ2-5 TRBV7-9 - TGTGCCAGCAGCTTAGGTTTTGACAGGCCCGTAATCCAGTACTTC CASSLGFDRPVIQYF
medium-sized TRBJ1-1 TRBV29-1 - TGCAGCGTTGAAGAGGGATACTTGAACACTGAAGCTTTCTTT CSVEEGYLNTEAFF
many TRBJ2-5 TRBV10-3 - TGTGCCATCAGTGAGTCGGGGTACCAAGAGACCCAGTACTTC CAISESGYQETQYF
many TRBJ2-1 TRBV12-3/TRBV12-4 - TGTGCCAGCAGTTTCGGGGGGCTGGAGTACAATGAGCAGTTCTTC CASSFGGLEYNEQFF
many TRBJ2-3 TRBV24-1 TRBD1 TGTGCCACCAGTGATAGCACAGGGGGCTTCAGCACAGATACGCAGTATTTT CATSDSTGGFSTDTQYF
many TRBJ2-5 TRBV27 TRBD1 TGTGCCAGCAGTTTTACAGGGGGCCGTGGGGAGACCCAGTACTTC CASSFTGGRGETQYF
many TRBJ2-7 TRBV20-1 TRBD2 TGCAGTGCTATAGGAGTGGCGGGAGTTTCTTACGAGCAGTACTTC CSAIGVAGVSYEQYF
many TRBJ2-5 TRBV25-1 TRBD2 TGTGCCAGCAGTCTGGGAGGACTAGCGGGAGACAGGGGGGAGACCCAGTACTTC CASSLGGLAGDRGETQYF
many TRBJ2-1 TRBV5-4 - TGTGCCAGCAGCTTAAGCAGCGGCCCACAATATGAGCAGTTCTTC CASSLSSGPQYEQFF
many TRBJ2-6 TRBV11-2 - TGTGCCAGCAGCTTAGCGGGGGCGGGGGCCAACGTCCTGACTTTC CASSLAGAGANVLTF
many TRBJ2-1 TRBV11-1 - TGTGCCAGCAGGTGGCGGGGAACCTACAATGAGCAGTTCTTC CASRWRGTYNEQFF
many TRBJ1-1 TRBV5-1 - TGCGCCAGCAGCTTGGGACAGACGAACACTGAAGCTTTCTTT CASSLGQTNTEAFF
many TRBJ2-3 TRBV7-9 - TGTGCCAGCAGCTTAGGTGCGGGGCCGCTGCTTAGCACAGATACGCAGTATTTT CASSLGAGPLLSTDTQYF
many TRBJ2-3 TRBV24-1 - TGTGCCACCAGTGATCAGGGACGGACTAGCACAGATACGCAGTATTTT CATSDQGRTSTDTQYF
many TRBJ2-3 TRBV29-1 - TGCAGCGTTATGTCTCCACAGACAGATACGCAGTATTTT CSVMSPQTDTQYF
many TRBJ1-4 TRBV14 TRBD1 TGTGCCAGCAGCTCGAGGACAGGGGGCCTTGAAAAACTGTTTTTT CASSSRTGGLEKLFF
few TRBJ2-7 TRBV7-2 - TGTGCCAGCAGCCCATCGACAGGAGGCTACGAGCAGTACTTC CASSPSTGGYEQYF
few TRBJ1-1 TRBV3-1 - TGTGCCAGCAGCCAAAATTTGAGGACTGAAGCTTTCTTT CASSQNLRTEAFF
- TRBJ2-7 TRBV29-1 - TGCAGCGTTCAGGGCGGGGCGAAGTACGAGCAGTACTTC CSVQGGAKYEQYF
few TRBJ2-3 TRBV29-1 TRBD1 TGCAGCGTTGTTCTTCAGGGGGCTAAAGATACGCAGTATTTT CSVVLQGAKDTQYF
few TRBJ2-7 TRBV7-9 - TGTGCCAGCAGCACGACAATGGGATCAGTCTACGAGCAGTACTTC CASSTTMGSVYEQYF
- TRBJ2-1 TRBV4-3 TRBD2 TGCGCCAGCAGCCAAGATCTAGGACTAGCGGGGGGAAAGGATGAGCAGTTCTTC CASSQDLGLAGGKDEQFF
few TRBJ1-3 TRBV7-9 TRBD1 TGTGCCAGCAGCGGAAGGACAGGCTCCGGAAACACCATATATTTT CASSGRTGSGNTIYF
many TRBJ1-2 TRBV7-2 - TGTGCCAGCAGCTCGCCACCAGGGGACTATGGCTACACCTTC CASSSPPGDYGYTF
few TRBJ2-7 TRBV18 TRBD1 TGTGCCAGCTCACAGGACAGGGGCTCCTACGAGCAGTACTTC CASSQDRGSYEQYF
many TRBJ2-3 TRBV7-9 - TGTGCCAGCAGCCCCCCATGGGGCACTAGCACAGATACGCAGTATTTT CASSPPWGTSTDTQYF
many TRBJ2-7 TRBV7-9 TRBD1 TGTGCCAGCAGCTTAGCTACGGTCAGGGGGCACGAGCAGTACTTC CASSLATVRGHEQYF
many TRBJ1-5 TRBV19 - TGTGCCAGTAGTATTTTCCTGGCAGGTAATAATCAGCCCCAGCATTTT CASSIFLAGNNQPQHF
many TRBJ1-1 TRBV12-3/TRBV12-4 TRBD1 TGTGCCAGCAGCACAGGGGTAGGGACTGAAGCTTTCTTT CASSTGVGTEAFF
many TRBJ2-7 TRBV3-1 - TGTGCCAGCAGCCAAGATCTAGGATCCTACGAGCAGTACTTC CASSQDLGSYEQYF
many TRBJ2-7 TRBV10-1 TRBD1 TGCGCCAGCAGTGACTCCGGGGACAGTTTCTACGAGCAGTACTTC CASSDSGDSFYEQYF
many TRBJ2-3 TRBV11-2 - TGTGCCAGCAGCCCGGGACTGGAGGTAGATACGCAGTATTTT CASSPGLEVDTQYF
many TRBJ2-1 TRBV19 - TGTGCCAGTAGTCCCCGGACAGAAGTCAGCTCCTACAATGAGCAGTTCTTC CASSPRTEVSSYNEQFF
many TRBJ2-7 TRBV24-1 - TGTGCCACCAGTGACGTGGAGGGGTACGAGCAGTACTTC CATSDVEGYEQYF
many TRBJ1-5 TRBV12-2 - TGTGCAAGTCGCTTAGGCCCGGACCTTAGCAATCAGCCCCAGCATTTT CASRLGPDLSNQPQHF
many TRBJ1-4 TRBV29-1 - TGCAGCGTTGAAGGTACAGGCCTTAATGAAAAACTGTTTTTT CSVEGTGLNEKLFF
many TRBJ2-1 TRBV20-1 TRBD2 TGCAGTGCTAGAGATGGAGCGGGGGGATATTACAATGAGCAGTTCTTC CSARDGAGGYYNEQFF
many TRBJ1-4 TRBV6-1 - TGTGCCAGCAGTGAAATGGAAGGAATTCCCGGCCCAATGGAAAAACTGTTTTTT CASSEMEGIPGPMEKLFF
- TRBJ1-5 TRBV6-5 TRBD1 TGTGCCAGCAGCAGGGGGTCCAATCAGCCCCAGCATTTT CASSRGSNQPQHF
- TRBJ1-1 TRBV5-1 - TGCGCCAGCAGACGGGATCTGAACACTGAAGCTTTCTTT CASRRDLNTEAFF